This T cell receptor beta chain was sequenced for a study of cytomegalovirus exposure and HLA in healthy donors (dated by TCRdb to 2017 to 2019). About the study as a whole: According to an earlier analysis of 550 to 700 of the donors, 150 million to 200 million T cells yielded over 90 million unique TCR beta sequences and 250 to 350 Gb of sequence data. An early release that covered roughly 600 HLA-typed donors contained approximately 300 gigabases of sequencing data and tens of millions of unique TCR sequences. The genetic ancestry cluster associated with self-reported Caucasian donors included about 81% of the roughly 400 genotyped donors. The study aimed to test whether signatures of past pathogen exposure could be identified by cataloging public T cell receptors. The study used immunosequencing to profile the T cell repertoires of 670 or so subjects and linked those repertoires to cytomegalovirus serostatus. In addition to the first cohort of several hundred subjects, a separate validation cohort of 120 different subjects was used. High-throughput TCR immunosequencing, statistical association of individual TCRs with disease status, and machine learning were combined to predict cytomegalovirus infection status. A later analysis re-examined previously published TCR beta repertoires from more than 600 donors and added high-resolution HLA genotyping to investigate patterns of TCR occurrence. In the later analysis, no new phenotypic data were used to find candidate immune exposures; instead, reliance was placed on TCR beta sequences and their occurrence across donors. An earlier analysis of around 580 of the donors used high-throughput TCR beta sequencing to judge whether each TCR beta V gene segment behaved as functional or pseudogenic. Donor age, sex, ethnicity and CMV serostatus were collected together with the repertoire data. In a later genetic analysis, genome-wide SNP genotypes for about 55% of the 666 donors were used, and that subset was treated as a discovery cohort. Every discovery cohort repertoire had been produced on one sequencing platform. Class I and class II HLA loci were covered by the typing at four-digit resolution. The number of typed donors differed by locus: roughly 620-630 for A, B, C, DRB1 and DQB1; approximately 520 for DQA1; 606 for DPA1; and around 470 for DPB1. Because of strong linkage in the cohort, roughly five DR-DQ haplotypes were treated as single units for association and clustering. Among 398 genotyped donors of the cohort, an average of approximately 250,000 unique TCR beta nucleotide sequences were sequenced per donor, around 18% of them non-productive.

Broader findings and caveats from the paper: CMV serostatus was the only immune exposure information available for the cohort. In the study, some 180 TCR beta chains were listed as associated with cytomegalovirus. A cluster of highly shared sequence variants was judged likely to represent a technical artifact of the sequencing pipeline. According to the authors, the approach could potentially be generalized to other disease states and immunological phenotypes. Correlated functional status among segregating V segments might be attributable to linkage disequilibrium, but an unknown experimental factor could not be ruled out. Most TCR sequences were observed very rarely across donors, whereas some public TCRs were present in many individuals. HLA typing was unavailable for some donors at each locus, so association tests used only the typed subset. The classifier was reported to diagnose cytomegalovirus status with high specificity and sensitivity in both the original and validation cohorts. Some IMGT-functional V segments, including TRBV6-2 and TRBV6-3, could not be distinguished by the 87-base-pair reads and were therefore excluded. At a false discovery rate of 0.05, a later analysis linked some 17,000 TCR beta sequences to specific HLA alleles. In a later analysis, most CMV-associated TCR beta chains were found to appear HLA-restricted, with HLA associations seemingly driven largely by CMV exposure. A later analysis found that TCR association rates varied across HLA loci, with DRB1 alleles showing the most associated TCRs and HLA-C alleles the fewest. About 17 rarely observed V segments, including chromosome 9 orphons, were excluded from the earlier analysis of approximately 500 of the donors because counts were too low. In vitro tests confirmed that a few of the cytomegalovirus-associated TCR beta chains recognize cytomegalovirus antigens. In this cohort, only TCR beta chains were sequenced, and detectable features were limited by the absence of alpha or paired-chain data. A later analysis reported that several top co-occurrence clusters appeared linked to parvovirus B19, influenza, CMV and Epstein-Barr virus. An association between a missense DCLRE1C variant and V-gene and J-gene trimming of TCR beta chains was found in a later genetic analysis and replicated in an independent cohort. In a later genetic analysis, fewer N-insertions in productive TCRs were reported among donors in an Asian-associated ancestry cluster than the roughly 700-donor mean. Assigning TCR associations to individual alleles was difficult when HLA alleles, especially DR and DQ, strongly co-occurred. The presence/absence analyses assumed that sequencing depth was roughly uniform across donors, and that assumption may not be true. An earlier analysis of approximately 600 of the donors showed that most TCR beta V segments appeared in productive rearrangements either about 87% or about 30% of the time, which broadly matched IMGT annotations. A later analysis found that HLA-associated TCR beta chains were more clonally expanded and had lower generation probabilities than equally common non-associated chains. A further reported finding was that TCR beta sequences accurately predicted the HLA-A and HLA-B alleles for most subjects in the first cohort.

In total, roughly 710 healthy bone marrow donors made up the cohort. Cohort members were all nominally healthy when sampled, although unrecorded immune exposures were likely present. The donor tested CMV seropositive and was one of the 289 seropositive cohort members. Each donor provided a peripheral blood sample, and peripheral blood mononuclear cells were used for TCR beta sequencing. Genomic DNA extraction from the blood cell samples was performed with the Qiagen DNeasy Blood Extraction Kit. The CDR3 spans 16 residues, from the cysteine through the phenylalanine. Only the CDR3 region is kept as DNA, spanning 48 bases read in frame from base 1. CDR1 SGHRS and CDR2 YFSETQ are derived from the germline V gene. The germline V end is reduced by 2 bases and the J end by 3 bases; junction bases left unmatched: 2. Library preparation used the immunoSEQ multiplex PCR assay. For the multiplex PCR, a mixture combining 60 forward primers for TCR Vbeta segments and 13 reverse primers for TCR Jbeta segments was used. The CDR3 region of rearranged TCR beta genes was amplified from genomic DNA by a multiplex PCR assay. Amplified TCR beta libraries were sequenced as 87-base-pair reads on the Illumina HiSeq System. Regarding the original processing steps: In a later analysis, 80 million or so unique TCR beta chains were counted across the roughly 700 repertoires, and roughly 11 million of these chains were shared by at least two donors. Raw reads were error-corrected and collapsed into unique sequences with a nearest-neighbor algorithm that merged closely related sequences to remove PCR and sequencing errors. Alignment of CDR3 sequences to IMGT reference sequences was used to assign V, D and J gene segments. Each retained sequence needed at least a six-nucleotide match to both a V gene segment and a J gene segment. A rearrangement was called productive if the CDR3 had no stop codons and remained in frame with V and J, and every other rearrangement was called non-productive. Following IMGT convention, CDR3 was defined as the stretch from the second conserved V-encoded cysteine to the conserved J-encoded phenylalanine. The earlier analysis of 500 to 650 of the donors excluded any sequence lacking an unambiguous match to a single V gene segment. In an earlier analysis of 450 to 700 of the donors, V segments were called functional above 56.7% productive rearrangements and were called segregating when the between-donor standard deviation exceeded 5%. To diagnose cytomegalovirus status from the catalog of TCR beta chain sequences, a statistical classification framework was built. In a later analysis, TCR nucleotide sequences were compared against IMGT/GENE-DB human TR gene sequences so that V and J genes could be assigned. A later analysis assigned CDR3 sequences and most-parsimonious VDJ recombination scenarios with the TCRdist pipeline. In a later analysis, each TCR beta chain was defined by its CDR3 amino acid sequence together with its V-gene family, and reads lacking a unique V-gene family were excluded. To address suspected cross-contamination and a sequencing artifact, a later analysis removed roughly 580 highly shared, low-generation-probability nucleotide sequences. For each public chain, a later analysis derived a clonal expansion index from normalized ranks of inferred template counts within each repertoire. Generation probabilities in a later analysis came from a VDJ recombination model fitted to out-of-frame rearrangements, and those results were checked against IGoR. Hypergeometric tests were used in a later analysis to score TCR-TCR, TCR-HLA and TCR-CMV co-occurrence, with a repertoire-size bias correction applied to the TCR pairs. A later analysis estimated false discovery rates by permuting HLA or CMV assignments 20 times. In a later analysis, co-occurring TCRs were grouped using DBSCAN, and TCRdist sequence similarity was added for clustering within HLA-allele-positive subsets. For co-occurrence clustering, repertoires with fewer than 30,000 or more than 120,000 public chains were excluded, along with roughly 5 repertoires with anomalous nucleotide sharing. TCRdb carries this immuneACCESS record with in-frame sequences only. Its versions omit some clonotypes, under half of them owing to an unresolved V gene in the studies checked, with the rest unexplained. The V and J calls and clone size are taken from that table; D and trimming were inferred from the DNA. Across this sample there are 95,000 to 150,000 clones, with around 80% seen only once. The ten largest clonotypes hold 7.5% to 9.5% of the sample.

As concerns this clone: Its cognate antigen has yet to be identified. No base quality values were provided; no much bigger clone lies one nucleotide off.

The receptor was isolated from a woman in her forties or fifties in good health and CMV-seropositive. Sequenced input: PBMCs. The sequence joins TRBV5-1 to TRBJ2-2; TRBD1 aligns with 12 central bases. The CDR3 corresponds to CASSFGTGGHTGELFF. The base sequence is TGCGCCAGCAGCTTCGGGACAGGGGGCCACACCGGGGAGCTGTTTTTT.